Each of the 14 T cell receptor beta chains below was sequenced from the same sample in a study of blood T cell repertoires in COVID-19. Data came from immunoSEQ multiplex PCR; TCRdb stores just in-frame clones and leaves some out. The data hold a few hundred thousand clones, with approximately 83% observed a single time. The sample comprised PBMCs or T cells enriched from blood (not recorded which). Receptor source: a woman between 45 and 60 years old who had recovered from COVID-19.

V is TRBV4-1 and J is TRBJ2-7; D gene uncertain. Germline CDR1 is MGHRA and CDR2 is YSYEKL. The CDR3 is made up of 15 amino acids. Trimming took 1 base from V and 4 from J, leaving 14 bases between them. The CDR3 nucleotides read TGCGCCAGCAGCCAAGTAGTAGACCGACTGTACGAGCAGTACTTC. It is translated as CASSQVVDRLYEQYF.

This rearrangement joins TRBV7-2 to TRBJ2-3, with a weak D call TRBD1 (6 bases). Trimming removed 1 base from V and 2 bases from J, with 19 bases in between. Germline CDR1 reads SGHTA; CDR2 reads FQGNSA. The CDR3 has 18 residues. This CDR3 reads CASSLESQGGEATDTQYF. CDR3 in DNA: TGTGCCAGCAGCTTAGAGAGTCAAGGGGGAGAAGCCACAGATACGCAGTATTTT.

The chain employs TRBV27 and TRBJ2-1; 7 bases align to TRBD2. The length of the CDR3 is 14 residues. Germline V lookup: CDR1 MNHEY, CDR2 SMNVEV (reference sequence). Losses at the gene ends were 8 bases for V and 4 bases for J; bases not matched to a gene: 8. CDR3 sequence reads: CASGQGGTYNEQFF. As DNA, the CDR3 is TGTGCCAGCGGCCAGGGAGGGACGTACAATGAGCAGTTCTTC.

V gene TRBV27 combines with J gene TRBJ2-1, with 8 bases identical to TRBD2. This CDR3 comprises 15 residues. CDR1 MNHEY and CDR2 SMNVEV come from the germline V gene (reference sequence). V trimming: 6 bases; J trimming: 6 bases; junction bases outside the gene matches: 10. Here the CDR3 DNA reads TGTGCCAGCAGACGTAGCGGGACTACGGGCAATGAGCAGTTCTTC. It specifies CASRRSGTTGNEQFF.

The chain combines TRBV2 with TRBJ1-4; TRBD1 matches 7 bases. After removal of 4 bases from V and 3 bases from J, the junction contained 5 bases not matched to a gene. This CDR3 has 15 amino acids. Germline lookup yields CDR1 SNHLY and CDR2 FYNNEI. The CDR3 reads CASSVGQIANEKLFF. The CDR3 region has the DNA TGTGCCAGCAGTGTGGGACAGATCGCTAATGAAAAACTGTTTTTT.

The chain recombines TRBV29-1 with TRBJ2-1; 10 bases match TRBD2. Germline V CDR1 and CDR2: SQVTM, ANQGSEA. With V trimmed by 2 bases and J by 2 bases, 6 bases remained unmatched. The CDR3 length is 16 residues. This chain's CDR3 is CSVESSLAGAYNEQFF. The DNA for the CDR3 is TGCAGCGTTGAAAGTTCGCTAGCGGGAGCCTACAATGAGCAGTTCTTC.

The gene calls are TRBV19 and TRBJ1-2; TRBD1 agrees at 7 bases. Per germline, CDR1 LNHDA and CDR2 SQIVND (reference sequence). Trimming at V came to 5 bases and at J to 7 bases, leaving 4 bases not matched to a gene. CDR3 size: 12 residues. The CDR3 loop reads CASSPDRAGYTF. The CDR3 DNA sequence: TGTGCCAGTAGTCCCGACAGGGCTGGCTACACCTTC.

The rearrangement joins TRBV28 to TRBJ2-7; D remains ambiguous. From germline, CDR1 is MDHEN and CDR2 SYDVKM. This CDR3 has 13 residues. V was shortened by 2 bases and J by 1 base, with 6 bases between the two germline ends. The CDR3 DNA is TGTGCCAGCAGTTTAACAGAATCCTACGAGCAGTACTTC. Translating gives CASSLTESYEQYF. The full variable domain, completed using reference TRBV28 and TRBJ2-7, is DVKVTQSSRYLVKRTGEKVFLECVQDMDHENMFWYRQDPGLGLRLIYFSYDVKMKEKGDIPEGYSVSREKKERFSLILESASTNQTSMYLCASSLTESYEQYFGPGTRLTVT.

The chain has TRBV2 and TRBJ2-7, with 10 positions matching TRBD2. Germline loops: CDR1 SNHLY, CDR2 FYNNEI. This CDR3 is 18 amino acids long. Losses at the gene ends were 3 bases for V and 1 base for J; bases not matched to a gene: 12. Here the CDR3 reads CASSEWLAGAALSYEQYF. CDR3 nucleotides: TGTGCCAGCAGTGAGTGGCTAGCGGGAGCCGCTTTATCCTACGAGCAGTACTTC.

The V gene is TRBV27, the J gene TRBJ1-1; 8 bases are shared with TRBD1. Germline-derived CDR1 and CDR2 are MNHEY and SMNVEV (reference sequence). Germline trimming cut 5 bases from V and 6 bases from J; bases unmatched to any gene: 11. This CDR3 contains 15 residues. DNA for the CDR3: TGTGCCAGCAGTCCTCGGACAGGGTACATGTCTGAAGCTTTCTTT. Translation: CASSPRTGYMSEAFF.

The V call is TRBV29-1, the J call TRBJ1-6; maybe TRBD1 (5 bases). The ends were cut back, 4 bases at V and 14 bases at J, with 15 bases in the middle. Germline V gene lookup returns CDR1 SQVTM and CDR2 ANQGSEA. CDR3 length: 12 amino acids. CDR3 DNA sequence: TGCAGCGTTGTTTTACCTGGACAAACCCTCCACTTT. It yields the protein CSVVLPGQTLHF. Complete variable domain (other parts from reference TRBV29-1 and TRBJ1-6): SAVISQKPSRDICQRGTSLTIQCQVDSQVTMMFWYRQQPGQSLTLIATANQGSEATYESGFVIDKFPISRPNLTFSTLTVSNMSPEDSSIYLCSVVLPGQTLHFGNGTRLTVT.

CDR3 nucleotide sequence: TGTGCCAGCAGCTCACTCCGGACAGGGGGCGCATACGAGCAGTACTTC. This gives the protein CASSSLRTGGAYEQYF. V gene TRBV11-2 combines with J gene TRBJ2-7; 11 bases agree with TRBD1. Germline CDR1 and CDR2: SGHAT and FQNNGV. V shed 4 bases, J shed 4 bases, and the junction held 9 bases outside the gene matches. There are 16 residues in the CDR3.

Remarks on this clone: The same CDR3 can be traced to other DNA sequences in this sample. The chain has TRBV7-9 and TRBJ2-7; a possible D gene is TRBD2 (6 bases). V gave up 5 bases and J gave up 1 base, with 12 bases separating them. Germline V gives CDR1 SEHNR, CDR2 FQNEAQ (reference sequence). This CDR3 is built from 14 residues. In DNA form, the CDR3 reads TGTGCCAGCAGCCCTCGGGACTCGTCCTACGAGCAGTACTTC. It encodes CASSPRDSSYEQYF.

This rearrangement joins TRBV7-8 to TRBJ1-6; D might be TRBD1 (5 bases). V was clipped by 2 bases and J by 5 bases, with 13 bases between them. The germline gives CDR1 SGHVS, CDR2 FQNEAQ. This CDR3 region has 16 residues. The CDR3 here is CASSLSNRNNNSPLHF. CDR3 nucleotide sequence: TGTGCCAGCAGCTTAAGTAACAGGAATAATAATTCACCCCTCCACTTT.